This T cell receptor beta chain was captured by sequencing in a study of blood T cell repertoires in COVID-19. Only in-frame clones appear in the TCRdb table, and some are missing; sequencing was by immunoSEQ multiplex PCR. This sample yields 35,000 to 40,000 clones, of which over 75% are seen a single time; less than 30% belongs to the top ten. The source is an older man with active or convalescent COVID-19. The sample consisted of peripheral blood.

The CDR3 spells CASSKGGVFF. The CDR3 region has the DNA TGTGCCAGTAGTAAAGGGGGGGTGTTCTTC. The V gene is TRBV19, the J gene TRBJ2-1, with D possibly matching TRBD2 (7 bases). Germline CDR1 LNHDA, CDR2 SQIVND (reference sequence). The V gene lost 4 bases and the J gene lost 15 bases, with 10 bases spanning the gap. The CDR3 runs 10 residues. The full variable domain, with the rest looked up from reference TRBV19 and TRBJ2-1, is DGGITQSPKYLFRKEGQNVTLSCEQNLNHDAMYWYRQDPGQGLRLIYYSQIVNDFQKGDIAEGYSVSREKKESFPLTVTSAQKNPTAFYLCASSKGGVFFGPGTRLTVL.